This paragraph reports one TCR beta chain. The antigen remains undetermined. These data come from a study of cytomegalovirus exposure and HLA in healthy donors. Study-wide findings and caveats: On later analysis, the bulk of CMV-associated TCR beta chains appeared to be HLA-restricted.

The PCR was carried out with 60 Vbeta primers and 13 Jbeta primers. Sequencing was performed with immunoSEQ multiplex PCR; in TCRdb, only in-frame clones are kept and a portion is missing. In the table there are 120,000 to 150,000 clones, roughly 80% of which are singletons. Germline V gene data show CDR1 as MNHEY and CDR2 as SMNVEV (reference sequence). The CDR3 length is 13 residues. V lost 4 bases, J lost 3 bases, and 10 bases lay in between. V gene TRBV27 combines with J gene TRBJ2-7, with D possibly being TRBD1 (6 bases). Sequencing was performed on PBMCs. This sequence originates from a female donor in good health and CMV-seronegative. CDR3 residues: CASSWGQHYEQYF. The CDR3 region has the DNA TGTGCCAGCAGTTGGGGGCAACACTACGAGCAGTACTTC.